The present T cell receptor (beta chain) was sequenced within a study of T cells in Graves' hyperthyroidism and ophthalmopathy. There are 11 residues in the CDR3. Trimming shortened V by 6 bases and J by 4 bases, and 9 bases separated the two germline ends. Germline lookup yields CDR1 SQVTM and CDR2 ANQGSEA. Amplification targeted TCR beta CDR3 regions from RNA transcripts. With the HTBI primer set, the TCR CDR3 went through a first round of RT-PCR. TCRdb processed the multiplex PCR reads anew with MiXCR; each CDR3 protein has one entry. The sample has hundreds of thousands of distinct CDR3 sequences; about two fifths are singletons. Ten or more counts support this clonotype.

This sequence was found in a man between 18 and 29 years old with Graves' hyperthyroidism. Material for sequencing was blood. The rearrangement links TRBV29-1 to TRBJ2-5; weak D call: TRBD1 (5 bases). CDR3 bases: TGCAGCGTCCCCCAGGGAGAGACCCAGTACTTC. Its translation: CSVPQGETQYF.